Below, 20 T cell receptor beta chains from the same sample are listed, as sequenced in a study of blood T cell repertoires in COVID-19. Produced via immunoSEQ multiplex PCR; TCRdb's table is partial and in-frame only. The sample includes some 170,000 clones, 70% to 85% of them seen just once. The sequencing sample was made of PBMCs or T cells enriched from blood (not recorded which). The receptors were gathered from a woman between 45 and 65 years old who had recovered from COVID-19.

In this sample, this clone turned up many times. CDR3 in DNA: TGTGCCTGGAAGATAACCGGGACAGGGAACACTGAAGCTTTCTTT. Its translation is CAWKITGTGNTEAFF. The genes are TRBV30 and TRBJ1-1; 8 bases line up with TRBD1. The CDR3 extends over 15 amino acids. The V segment lost 4 bases and the J segment 1 base; nucleotides outside the gene matches: 8. Germline values: CDR1 GTSNPN, CDR2 SVGIG (reference sequence).

The chain couples TRBV15 to TRBJ2-7; 10 nucleotides align to TRBD1. Germline V gene data show CDR1 as LNHNV and CDR2 as YYDKDF (reference sequence). The junction had 4 bases not matched to a gene; V was cut back by 0 bases and J by 2 bases. This CDR3 spans 16 amino acids. The CDR3 bases are TGTGCCACCAGCAGAGAGGGGGGGACAGGGGCCTACGAGCAGTACTTC. This gives the protein CATSREGGTGAYEQYF.

The chain combines TRBV27 with TRBJ2-1; tentative D call: TRBD2 (5 bases). The CDR3 runs 15 residues. Germline V gene data show CDR1 as MNHEY and CDR2 as SMNVEV (reference sequence). The V end lost 7 bases, the J end lost 5 bases, and 18 bases lay between the germline ends. CDR3 region: CASKSGTDMDNEQFF. The CDR3 DNA sequence: TGTGCCAGCAAGTCGGGAACAGATATGGACAATGAGCAGTTCTTC.

This rearrangement joins TRBV28 to TRBJ1-2, with a possible D match to TRBD1 (5 bases). CDR1 is MDHEN, CDR2 SYDVKM, per germline. The CDR3 totals 14 residues. V lost 3 bases to trimming and J lost 6 bases, with 14 bases between them. CDR3 coding DNA: TGTGCCAGCAGTTTGTTCTCGGGGGTTGATGGCTACACCTTC. It codes for CASSLFSGVDGYTF.

This rearrangement joins TRBV28 to TRBJ2-2; 8 positions match TRBD1. V lost 2 bases to trimming and J lost 5 bases; unmatched junction nucleotides: 4. CDR1 is MDHEN and CDR2 is SYDVKM in the germline V gene. The CDR3 covers 15 residues. The CDR3 sequence is CASSLPGGRTGELFF. CDR3 DNA sequence: TGTGCCAGCAGTTTACCAGGGGGCCGTACCGGGGAGCTGTTTTTT.

This clone was seen a handful of times. The sample contains more than one DNA sequence encoding this CDR3. The rearrangement joins TRBV15 to TRBJ1-5; TRBD1 matches at 9 bases. There are 16 residues in the CDR3. Germline CDR1 is LNHNV and CDR2 is YYDKDF (reference sequence). With V trimmed by 0 bases and J by 2 bases, 2 bases remained unmatched. The CDR3 spells CATSRETGGGNQPQHF. The CDR3 coding sequence is TGTGCCACCAGCAGAGAGACAGGGGGAGGCAATCAGCCCCAGCATTTT.

CDR3 residues: CASSFTAGQGGYTF. In nucleotides, the CDR3 is TGTGCCAGCAGTTTCACGGCAGGGCAGGGTGGCTACACCTTC. The gene calls are TRBV28 and TRBJ1-2, with a possible D match to TRBD1 (5 bases). Per germline, CDR1 MDHEN and CDR2 SYDVKM. This CDR3 contains 14 residues. V was pared by 3 bases and J by 7 bases, with 15 bases between.

V usage is TRBV29-1 and J usage is TRBJ1-1; 8 bases match TRBD1. Per germline, CDR1 SQVTM and CDR2 ANQGSEA. Trimming took 6 bases from V and 8 from J; bases not matched to a gene: 14. The CDR3 consists of 14 residues. In DNA form, the CDR3 reads TGCAGCGTCCTAACCCCACGGACAGGGCGCGAAGCTTTCTTT. This codes for CSVLTPRTGREAFF.

The chain employs TRBV11-2 and TRBJ2-7; 8 bases match TRBD2. The CDR3 is made up of 17 amino acids. CDR1 and CDR2 (germline): SGHAT, FQNNGV. V trimming: 5 bases; J trimming: 5 bases; junction bases outside the gene matches: 17. The CDR3 DNA reads TGTGCCAGCAGCCGCCTGCTTGGGGGCGGGAGGCCCCACGAGCAGTACTTC. Translation: CASSRLLGGGRPHEQYF.

This chain links TRBV7-2 with TRBJ2-6, with D possibly being TRBD1 (5 bases). V was trimmed by 2 bases and J by 4 bases, leaving 12 bases between them. CDR1 is SGHTA and CDR2 is FQGNSA in the germline V gene. There are 16 residues in the CDR3. The CDR3: CASSLRPGSGANVLTF. The CDR3 DNA sequence: TGTGCCAGCAGCTTACGCCCAGGGTCCGGGGCCAACGTCCTGACTTTC.

The chain carries TRBV2 and TRBJ1-3; D is undetermined. This CDR3 region has 15 residues. Germline values: CDR1 SNHLY, CDR2 FYNNEI. With 5 bases removed from V and 0 bases from J, the gap between germline ends came to 11 bases. The CDR3 reads CASSFQDDSGNTIYF. The CDR3, as DNA: TGTGCCAGCAGTTTCCAGGATGACTCTGGAAACACCATATATTTT.

This clone was picked up a small number of times. The chain is built from TRBV4-3 and TRBJ2-3; 8 positions agree with TRBD1. This CDR3 contains 19 residues. Germline V gene data show CDR1 as LGHNA and CDR2 as YSLEER. V shed 1 base and J 2 bases; nucleotides not matched to a gene: 14. CDR3 amino acids: CASSQGPGTGRSNTDTQYF. In DNA, the CDR3 is TGCGCCAGCAGCCAAGGCCCCGGGACAGGACGAAGTAACACAGATACGCAGTATTTT.

The chain employs TRBV28 and TRBJ1-2, with 7 bases lining up with TRBD1. Trimming removed 4 bases from V and 4 bases from J; junction bases left unmatched: 12. Germline values: CDR1 MDHEN, CDR2 SYDVKM. The CDR3 runs to 16 residues. CDR3 in DNA: TGTGCCAGCAGTTCTAAGACAGGGTTGGGACCCTATGGCTACACCTTC. As protein: CASSSKTGLGPYGYTF.

The chain has TRBV28 and TRBJ1-6; no firm D call. The germline gives CDR1 MDHEN, CDR2 SYDVKM. V was cut by 5 bases and J by 13 bases, with 12 bases left in between. The CDR3 runs 12 residues. CDR3 sequence reads: CASSVPGSPLHF. The CDR3, as DNA: TGTGCCAGCAGTGTGCCCGGGAGCCCCCTCCACTTT.

The chain employs TRBV28 and TRBJ1-5; TRBD1 matches 11 bases. The germline V gene has CDR1 MDHEN and CDR2 SYDVKM. V gave up 6 bases and J gave up 5 bases; unmatched junction bases: 15. The CDR3 is 18 residues long. The CDR3 sequence is CASSPDRGRGTTYQPQHF. In DNA form, the CDR3 reads TGTGCCAGCAGCCCGGACAGGGGGCGCGGAACTACGTATCAGCCCCAGCATTTT.

V gene TRBV5-1 combines with J gene TRBJ1-1; 10 positions match TRBD1. The CDR3 is 15 residues long. Germline V CDR1 and CDR2: SGHRS, YFSETQ. J gave up 10 bases and V 0 bases, and 9 bases lay outside the gene matches. In DNA form, the CDR3 reads TGCGCCAGCAGCTTGGCCTCGGGACAGGGGAGCGGAGCTTTCTTT. It is translated as CASSLASGQGSGAFF.

This clone was counted only a few times. The chain couples TRBV15 to TRBJ1-2; the D gene is possibly TRBD1 (6 bases). The V gene lost 6 bases and the J gene lost 4 bases, with 12 bases spanning the gap. The germline CDR1 and CDR2 sequences are LNHNV and YYDKDF (reference sequence). The CDR3 has 13 amino acids. The CDR3 coding sequence is TGTGCCACCAGTACAGGGTTGTCCTATGGCTACACCTTC. Amino acid sequence: CATSTGLSYGYTF.

This chain joins TRBV10-3 and TRBJ2-3, with 7 bases identical to TRBD1. This CDR3 comprises 14 residues. V gave up 6 bases and J gave up 0 bases; unmatched junction bases: 3. CDR1 and CDR2 (germline): ENHRY, SYGVKD. In DNA, the CDR3 is TGTGCCATCAGGCCGACAGGGAGCACAGATACGCAGTATTTT. As protein: CAIRPTGSTDTQYF.

CDR3: CASSQGSGGVGELFF. The CDR3 nucleotides are TGCGCCAGCAGCCAAGGTTCAGGGGGCGTCGGGGAGCTGTTTTTT. This chain connects TRBV4-1 to TRBJ2-2; 8 bases map to TRBD1. The CDR3 consists of 15 residues. V lost 1 base and J lost 7; bases outside the gene matches: 5. Germline V gives CDR1 MGHRA, CDR2 YSYEKL.

The chain joins TRBV24-1 to TRBJ1-5; D is unclear. The CDR3 length is 14 residues. Germline V gene lookup returns CDR1 KGHDR and CDR2 SFDVKD. V lost 3 bases, J lost 5 bases, and 10 bases lay in between. The CDR3 sequence: CATSDLGSYQPQHF. The CDR3 DNA follows: TGTGCCACCAGTGATCTCGGGTCTTATCAGCCCCAGCATTTT.